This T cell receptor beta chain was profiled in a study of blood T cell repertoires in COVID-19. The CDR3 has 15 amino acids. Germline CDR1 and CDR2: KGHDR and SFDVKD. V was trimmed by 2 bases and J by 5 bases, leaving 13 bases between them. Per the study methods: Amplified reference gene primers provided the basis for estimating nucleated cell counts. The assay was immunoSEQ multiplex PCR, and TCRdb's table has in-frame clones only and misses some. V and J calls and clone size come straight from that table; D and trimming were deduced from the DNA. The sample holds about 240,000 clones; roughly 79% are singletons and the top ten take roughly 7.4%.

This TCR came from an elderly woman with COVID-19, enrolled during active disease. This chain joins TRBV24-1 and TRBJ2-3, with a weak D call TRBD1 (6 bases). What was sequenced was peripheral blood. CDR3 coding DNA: TGTGCCACCAGTGATTCGTCGTACAGGGTAGATACGCAGTATTTT. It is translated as CATSDSSYRVDTQYF.